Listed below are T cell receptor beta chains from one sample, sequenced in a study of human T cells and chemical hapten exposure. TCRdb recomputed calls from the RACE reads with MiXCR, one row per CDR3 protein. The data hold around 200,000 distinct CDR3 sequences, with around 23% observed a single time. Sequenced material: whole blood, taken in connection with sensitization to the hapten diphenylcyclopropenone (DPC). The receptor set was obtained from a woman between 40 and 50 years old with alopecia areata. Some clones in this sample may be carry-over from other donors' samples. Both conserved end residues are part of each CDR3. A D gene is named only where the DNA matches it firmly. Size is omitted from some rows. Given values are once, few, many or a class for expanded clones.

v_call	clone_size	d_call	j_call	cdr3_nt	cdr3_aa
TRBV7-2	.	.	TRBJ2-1	TGTGCCAGCAGCTTAGAGGTGGGGAGGAGGTACAATGAGCAGTTCTTC	CASSLEVGRRYNEQFF
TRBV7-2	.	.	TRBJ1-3	TGTGCCAGCAGCTTCGCAGCAAACACCATATATTTT	CASSFAANTIYF
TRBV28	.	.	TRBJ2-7	TGTGCCACCACCTCCCAGGGCCACGAGCAGTACTTC	CATTSQGHEQYF
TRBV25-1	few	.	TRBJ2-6	TGTGCCAGCACAGGGACTGGGGCCAACGTCCTGACTTTC	CASTGTGANVLTF
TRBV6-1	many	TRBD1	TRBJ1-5	TGTGCCAGCAGTGAGGGACAGTGGCATCAGCCCCAGCATTTT	CASSEGQWHQPQHF
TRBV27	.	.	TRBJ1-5	TGTGCCAGCAGTTGGGCTAGCAATCAGCCCCAGCATTTT	CASSWASNQPQHF
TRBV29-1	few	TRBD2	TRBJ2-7	TGCAGCGTTGGGACTAGCGGGATGGGGGAGCAGTACTTC	CSVGTSGMGEQYF
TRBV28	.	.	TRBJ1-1	TGTGCCAGCAGGGCCGGGGGAAGAGCTTTCTTT	CASRAGGRAFF
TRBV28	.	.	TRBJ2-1	TGTGCCAGCAGTTTAAAAACGGGGAATGAGCAGTTCTTC	CASSLKTGNEQFF
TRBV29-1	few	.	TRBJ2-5	TGCAGTTCAAGAAGACAGGCCCAAGAGACCCAGTACTTC	CSSRRQAQETQYF
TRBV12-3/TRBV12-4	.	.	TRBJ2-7	TGTGCCAGCACCCCAACCCCTTCCTACGAGCAGTACTTC	CASTPTPSYEQYF
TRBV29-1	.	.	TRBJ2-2	TGCAGCGGGCAGAAGGACTCCACCGGGGAGCTGTTTTTT	CSGQKDSTGELFF
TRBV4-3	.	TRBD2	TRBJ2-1	TGCGCCAGCAGCCAAGATGCACTAGCGTTGAATGAGCAGTTCTTC	CASSQDALALNEQFF
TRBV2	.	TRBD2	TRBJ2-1	TGTGCCAGCAGTGGAGAGGAGCAACTAGCGTTTGAGAGCTCCTACAATGAGCAGTTCTTC	CASSGEEQLAFESSYNEQFF
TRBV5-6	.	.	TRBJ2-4	TGTGCCAGCAGCTTGAGGGGGACCAAAAACATTCAGTACTTC	CASSLRGTKNIQYF
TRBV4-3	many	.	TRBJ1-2	TGCGCCAGCAGCCAAGATGTGGGGGGCTGGGGCTACACCTTC	CASSQDVGGWGYTF
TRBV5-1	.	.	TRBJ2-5	TGCGCCAGCAGCTTGGTGAGCTCCCAAGAGACCCAGTACTTC	CASSLVSSQETQYF
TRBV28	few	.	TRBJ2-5	TGTGCCAGCAGTTTACAAGTGGGCTCGGGACCACAAGAGACCCAGTACTTC	CASSLQVGSGPQETQYF
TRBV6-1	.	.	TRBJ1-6	TGTGCCAGCAGCGATGGGGCATCTTGGTCACCCCTCCACTTT	CASSDGASWSPLHF
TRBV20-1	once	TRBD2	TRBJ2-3	TGCAGTGCTAGACAAACTAGCGGGAGGAGATCTAGCACAGATACGCAGTATTTT	CSARQTSGRRSSTDTQYF
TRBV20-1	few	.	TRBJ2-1	TGCAGTGCTAGAGTCCTCAAGCGGTCCTCCTACAATGAGCAGTTCTTC	CSARVLKRSSYNEQFF
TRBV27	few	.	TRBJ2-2	TGTGCCAGCGTCGCTCTCCGGGGCCCCGGGGAGCTGTTTTTT	CASVALRGPGELFF
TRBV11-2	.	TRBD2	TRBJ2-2	TGTGCCAGCAGCTGGTTAGCGGGAGGGCCTAAGGCCGGGGAGCTGTTTTTT	CASSWLAGGPKAGELFF
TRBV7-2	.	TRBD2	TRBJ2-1	TGTGCCAGCAGCTTGACCCTCGGACTAGTAGGCAATGAGCAGTTCTTC	CASSLTLGLVGNEQFF
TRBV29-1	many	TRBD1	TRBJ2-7	TGCAGCGTTATAGACAGGGGCGAGCAGTACTTC	CSVIDRGEQYF
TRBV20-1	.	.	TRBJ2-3	TGCAGTGCTGGCGGCGGACAGTCTTACACAGATACGCAGTATTTT	CSAGGGQSYTDTQYF
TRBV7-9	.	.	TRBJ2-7	TGTGCCAGCAGCTTACCAGGGATCTCCTACGAGCAGTACTTC	CASSLPGISYEQYF
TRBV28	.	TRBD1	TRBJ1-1	TGTGCCAGCCGATACAGGGGCACTGAAGCTTTCTTT	CASRYRGTEAFF
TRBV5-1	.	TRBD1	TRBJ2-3	TGCGCCAGCAGCTACGCAACGGTTGGACAGGGTGATACGCAGTATTTT	CASSYATVGQGDTQYF
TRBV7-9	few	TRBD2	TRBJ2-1	TGTGCCAGCAGCACCGGACTAGGTCCTGACCATGAGCAGTTCTTC	CASSTGLGPDHEQFF
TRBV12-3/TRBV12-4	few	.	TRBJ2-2	TGTGCCAGCAGTTTTGGGCCCTCTTACGGCGGGGAGCTGTTTTTT	CASSFGPSYGGELFF
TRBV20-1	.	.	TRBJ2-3	TGCAGTGCTAGAAGGGCGGACACGACAGATACGCAGTATTTT	CSARRADTTDTQYF
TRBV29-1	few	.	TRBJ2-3	TGCAGCGTTGAACTGGGGCCGCGGGATACGCAGTATTTT	CSVELGPRDTQYF
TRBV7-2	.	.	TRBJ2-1	TGTGCCAGCAGCTTAGACCCTTATCCGGATGAGCAGTTCTTC	CASSLDPYPDEQFF
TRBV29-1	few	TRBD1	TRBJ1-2	TGCAGCGTTGAAGCCCGCGGGACAGCTTCCAAGGGCTACACCTTC	CSVEARGTASKGYTF
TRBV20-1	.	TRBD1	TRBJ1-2	TGCAGTGCTAGAGATATCGTAACAGGGGAGACACTTGGCTACACCTTC	CSARDIVTGETLGYTF
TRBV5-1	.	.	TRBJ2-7	TGCGCCAGCAGCTTGGCGGAGGGGAGCTACGAGCAGTACTTC	CASSLAEGSYEQYF
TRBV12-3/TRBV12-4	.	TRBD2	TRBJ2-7	TGTGCCAGCAGATCCGGGACTAGCGCCGCGGGGGAGCAGTACTTC	CASRSGTSAAGEQYF
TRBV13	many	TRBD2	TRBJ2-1	TGTGCCAGCAGCTTGGGGCGGGAGTTCAATGAGCAGTTCTTC	CASSLGREFNEQFF
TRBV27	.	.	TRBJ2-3	TGTGCCAGCTGTACAGGGTGGGGAACAGATACGCAGTATTTT	CASCTGWGTDTQYF
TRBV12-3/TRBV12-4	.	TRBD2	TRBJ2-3	TGTGCCAGCAGTCGCTCTTGGACTAGCGGGAGGGCCGAGGGCCGCACAGATACGCAGTATTTT	CASSRSWTSGRAEGRTDTQYF
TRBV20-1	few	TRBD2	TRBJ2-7	TGCAGTGCTAGAGACAGCGGCGGGAGGTTACACGAGCAGTACTTC	CSARDSGGRLHEQYF
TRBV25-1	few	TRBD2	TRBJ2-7	TGTGCCAGCAGTGCCTACGGAGGACTAGGAGCCAATCCCTACGAGCAGTACTTC	CASSAYGGLGANPYEQYF
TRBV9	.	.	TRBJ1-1	TGTGCCAGCAGCCCTGACAGAGAGAACACTGAAGCTTTCTTT	CASSPDRENTEAFF
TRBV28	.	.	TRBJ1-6	TGTGCCACGACGCCGGTCGTAGATAATTCACCCCTCCACTTT	CATTPVVDNSPLHF
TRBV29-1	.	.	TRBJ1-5	TGCAGCGTTGGGGGGAGAGATCAGCCCCAGCATTTT	CSVGGRDQPQHF
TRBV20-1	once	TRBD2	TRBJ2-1	TGCAGTGCTAGAGTTACTAGCGGGGTCTACAATGAGCAGTTCTTC	CSARVTSGVYNEQFF
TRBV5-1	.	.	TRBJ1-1	TGCGCCAGCAGCCCCAGTACCAGGAGTACATCCCGGTTGAACACTGAAGCTTTCTTT	CASSPSTRSTSRLNTEAFF
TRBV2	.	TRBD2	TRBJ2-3	TGTGCCAGCAGTTTAGCGGGAGGGGGAACAGATACGCAGTATTTT	CASSLAGGGTDTQYF
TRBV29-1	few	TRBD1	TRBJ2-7	TGCAGCGCCCAACCTGGGACAGCCTACGAGCAGTACTTC	CSAQPGTAYEQYF
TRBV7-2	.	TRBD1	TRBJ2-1	TGTGCCAGCAGCGCTGGCAGGGGGCAGAAGGGCCGGAGTTACAATGAGCAGTTCTTC	CASSAGRGQKGRSYNEQFF
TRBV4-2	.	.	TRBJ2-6	TGTGCCAGCAGCCAGACCCAGGGCTCTGGGGCCAACGTCCTGACTTTC	CASSQTQGSGANVLTF
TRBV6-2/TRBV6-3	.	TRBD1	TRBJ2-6	TGTGCCGGGCGGACAGGGGTTGGGGCCAACGTCCTGACTTTC	CAGRTGVGANVLTF
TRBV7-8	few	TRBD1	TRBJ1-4	TGTGCCAGCAGCCCTACTCCGGGACAGAGAACTAATGAAAAACTGTTTTTT	CASSPTPGQRTNEKLFF